This TCR beta chain was sequenced in a study of T-cell memory formation after mild COVID-19. Whole-study context: Largely donor-specific TCR clusters were found.

V shed 8 bases, J shed 4 bases, and the junction held 11 bases outside the gene matches. Germline V gene lookup returns CDR1 SGHRS and CDR2 YFSETQ. There are 14 residues in the CDR3. General observations from the study: Among clones contracting day 15 to 85, CD4/CD8 was balanced, whereas later expanders leaned CD4+.

In this sample, this clonotype turned up a few times. Antigen unknown. TCRdb re-called the 5' RACE reads with MiXCR, one entry per CDR3 protein. This table has roughly 99,000 distinct CDR3 sequences, approximately 15% appearing once. The TCR originated in a man aged 18-30 years who had mild COVID-19 (a few samples of this study predate the infection). Cell type and time point are not known. Sample: PBMCs or a T cell subset sorted from them (not recorded which). This sequence joins TRBV5-1 and TRBJ2-5, with TRBD2 identical over 7 bases. CDR3 residues: CASRDREVIETQYF. CDR3 DNA sequence: TGCGCCAGTCGGGACCGGGAGGTGATAGAGACCCAGTACTTC.